This passage covers 27 T cell receptor beta chains from one sample sequenced in a study of cytomegalovirus exposure and HLA in healthy donors. PCR employed 60 Vbeta and 13 Jbeta primers. Assay used: immunoSEQ multiplex PCR; TCRdb lists only in-frame clones, some missing. The top ten hold 2% to 3% of the sample, which has 110,000 or so clones, 70% to 85% seen once. Sample: PBMCs. The receptor source for this set is a woman aged 18-29 years in good health and CMV-seronegative.

The chain joins TRBV2 to TRBJ2-7, with D possibly being TRBD2 (5 bases). V lost 1 base, J lost 3 bases, and 16 bases lay in between. CDR1 SNHLY and CDR2 FYNNEI come from the germline V gene. This CDR3 has 16 residues. DNA of the CDR3: TGTGCCAGCAGTGAAGGCCTAGCTGGATCTTACTACGAGCAGTACTTC. It specifies CASSEGLAGSYYEQYF.

This chain uses TRBV12-5 with TRBJ2-1, with a weak D call TRBD2 (6 bases). V shed 1 base and J shed 7 bases, with 23 bases lying between them. The CDR3 loop spans 18 amino acids. Germline-derived CDR1 and CDR2 are LGHNT and FRNRAP. The chain's CDR3 is CASGLAQTAQYGGNEQFF. The CDR3 nucleotides are TGTGCTAGTGGTTTGGCTCAAACGGCGCAATATGGGGGGAATGAGCAGTTCTTC.

This clone was counted at least ten times. The V gene is TRBV10-3, the J gene TRBJ1-1; D might be TRBD1 (6 bases). The CDR3 spans 12 residues. Germline CDR1 reads ENHRY; CDR2 reads SYGVKD. The germline V and J ends were trimmed by 0 bases and 8 bases, with 7 bases remaining between them. The CDR3 DNA follows: TGTGCCATCAGTGAGTCCGGGACAGAAGCTTTCTTT. Translated, it gives CAISESGTEAFF.

This chain links TRBV30 with TRBJ2-3, with D perhaps matching TRBD2 (6 bases). This CDR3 has 19 amino acids. Germline V gene sequence: CDR1 GTSNPN, CDR2 SVGIG (reference sequence). V was shortened by 5 bases and J by 0 bases, with 27 bases between the two germline ends. CDR3 in amino acids: CAWRSFGGDLLSSTDTQYF. Here the CDR3 DNA reads TGTGCCTGGCGCAGTTTCGGGGGTGACCTCCTATCTAGCACAGATACGCAGTATTTT.

Only one count was recorded for this clone. The V gene is TRBV5-6, the J gene TRBJ2-2; 15 nucleotides match TRBD2. CDR3 length: 16 residues. The J segment lost 3 bases and the V segment lost 4 bases, leaving 1 base of the junction unmatched. CDR1 and CDR2 (germline): SGHDT, YYEEEE. In DNA, the CDR3 is TGTGCCAGCAGCGGACTAGCGGGAGGGGACACCGGGGAGCTGTTTTTT. Its protein product is CASSGLAGGDTGELFF.

The V call is TRBV27, the J call TRBJ2-7; 7 bases are a match to TRBD1. There are 14 residues in the CDR3. Germline V gives CDR1 MNHEY, CDR2 SMNVEV (reference sequence). With 5 bases clipped from V and 2 bases from J, the junction kept 6 bases outside the gene matches. The CDR3 region is CASSPATGPYEQYF. The DNA for the CDR3 is TGTGCCAGCAGTCCCGCGACAGGGCCCTACGAGCAGTACTTC.

V usage is TRBV5-1 and J usage is TRBJ1-2; possibly TRBD1 for D (6 bases). CDR1 is SGHRS and CDR2 is YFSETQ in the germline V gene. The CDR3 consists of 13 residues. V dropped 0 bases and J dropped 7 bases, with 10 bases sitting between them. The CDR3 sequence: CASSLAGVFGYTF. CDR3 in DNA: TGCGCCAGCAGCTTGGCAGGGGTCTTTGGCTACACCTTC.

The gene calls are TRBV5-8 and TRBJ2-1; D gene ambiguous. Looked up from germline, CDR1 is SGHTS and CDR2 is YDEGEE. The CDR3 runs to 15 residues. V was pared by 0 bases and J by 2 bases, with 9 bases between. DNA of the CDR3: TGTGCCAGCAGCTTGGTCCCGGTACCCTACAATGAGCAGTTCTTC. Translated, it gives CASSLVPVPYNEQFF.

CDR3 residues: CASSIDGGSSYNEQFF. CDR3 DNA: TGTGCCAGTAGTATAGATGGGGGGAGCTCCTACAATGAGCAGTTCTTC. The V call is TRBV19, the J call TRBJ2-1; a possible D gene is TRBD2 (6 bases). Looked up from germline, CDR1 is LNHDA and CDR2 is SQIVND (reference sequence). The CDR3 consists of 16 residues. Trimming shortened V by 0 bases and J by 0 bases, and 9 bases separated the two germline ends.

This chain uses TRBV30 with TRBJ1-1, with a tentative D call TRBD1 (5 bases). The CDR3 sequence is 12 residues long. CDR1 and CDR2 from the germline V gene are GTSNPN and SVGIG (reference sequence). V lost 1 base and J 7 bases, leaving 10 bases between the germline ends. The CDR3 coding sequence is TGTGCCTGGAGTGCAGGGAACGGTGAAGCTTTCTTT. Its protein is CAWSAGNGEAFF.

The chain links TRBV11-2 to TRBJ2-7; TRBD2 is a possible D gene (5 bases). V was pared by 1 base and J by 0 bases, with 13 bases between. CDR1 and CDR2 from the germline V gene are SGHAT and FQNNGV. The length of the CDR3 is 16 residues. The CDR3 coding sequence is TGTGCCAGCAGCTTAGTTAATCGGGAACGCTCCTACGAGCAGTACGTC. It yields the protein CASSLVNRERSYEQYV.

J is TRBJ1-5 and V is TRBV28; TRBD1 is a possible D gene (5 bases). The CDR3 runs to 16 residues. V dropped 6 bases and J dropped 6 bases, with 21 bases sitting between them. The germline V gene has CDR1 MDHEN and CDR2 SYDVKM. This chain's CDR3 is CASSSTLQGGAQPQHF. The CDR3 nucleotides are TGTGCCAGCAGCTCAACCCTGCAGGGAGGAGCTCAGCCCCAGCATTTT.

The chain couples TRBV9 to TRBJ1-1; 7 bases are shared with TRBD1. Trimming cost V 0 bases and J 3 bases; bases outside gene matches: 8. This CDR3 comprises 16 residues. Germline values: CDR1 SGDLS, CDR2 YYNGEE. The CDR3 spells CASSVASAGGYTEAFF. In DNA form, the CDR3 reads TGTGCCAGCAGCGTAGCGTCGGCAGGGGGGTACACTGAAGCTTTCTTT.

The sample holds a few counts of this clone. The genes are TRBV27 and TRBJ2-1, with a possible D match to TRBD1 (5 bases). CDR1 MNHEY and CDR2 SMNVEV come from the germline V gene (reference sequence). V lost 5 bases and J 1 base, leaving 15 bases between the germline ends. This CDR3 is built from 16 residues. Here the CDR3 reads CASSPSQGLSYNEQFF. The CDR3 nucleotides are TGTGCCAGCAGTCCGAGCCAGGGATTGTCCTACAATGAGCAGTTCTTC.

V usage is TRBV7-2 and J usage is TRBJ1-1; D gene unclear. Germline loops: CDR1 SGHTA, CDR2 FQGNSA. This CDR3 has 15 amino acids. Trimming shortened V by 1 base and J by 0 bases, and 9 bases separated the two germline ends. For the CDR3, the DNA is TGTGCCAGCAGCTTAGTGCCAGTCATGAACACTGAAGCTTTCTTT. It codes for CASSLVPVMNTEAFF.

This rearrangement joins TRBV29-1 to TRBJ2-7, with D perhaps TRBD1 (6 bases). The germline V gene encodes CDR1 SQVTM and CDR2 ANQGSEA. V was shortened by 4 bases and J by 0 bases, with 10 bases between the two germline ends. This CDR3 region has 13 residues. The CDR3 nucleotides are TGCAGCGTTGGAGGGGGTATCTCCTACGAGCAGTACTTC. The encoded protein is CSVGGGISYEQYF.

The gene calls are TRBV7-6 and TRBJ1-6; 8 nucleotides match TRBD1. The ends lost 1 base at V and 4 bases at J; junction bases unmatched: 0. Germline CDR1 reads SGHVS; CDR2 reads FNYEAQ. This CDR3 comprises 15 residues. The CDR3 is CASSLGTGYNSPLHF. DNA of the CDR3: TGTGCCAGCAGCTTAGGGACAGGGTATAATTCACCCCTCCACTTT. Filled out from reference TRBV7-6 and TRBJ1-6, the complete variable domain reads GAGVSQSPRYKVTKRGQDVALRCDPISGHVSLYWYRQALGQGPEFLTYFNYEAQQDKSGLPNDRFSAERPEGSISTLTIQRTEQRDSAMYRCASSLGTGYNSPLHFGNGTRLTVT.

The rearrangement uses TRBV6-4 and TRBJ1-1; 7 bases agree with TRBD1. CDR1 is MRHNA and CDR2 is SNTAGT in the germline V gene. The CDR3 runs 16 residues. V lost 5 bases and J lost 4; bases outside the gene matches: 13. The CDR3 DNA reads as TGTGCCAGCAGTCCCTCACAGGGGCCTGTACTCACTGAAGCTTTCTTT. The encoded protein is CASSPSQGPVLTEAFF.

J is TRBJ1-5 and V is TRBV5-6; 9 bases line up with TRBD1. This CDR3 contains 16 residues. Germline V gives CDR1 SGHDT, CDR2 YYEEEE. J gave up 1 base and V 3 bases, and 5 bases lay outside the gene matches. This CDR3 is CASSSRTGESNQPQHF. CDR3 nucleotides: TGTGCCAGCAGCTCGAGGACAGGGGAAAGCAATCAGCCCCAGCATTTT.

The rearrangement uses TRBV14 and TRBJ1-2; D is perhaps TRBD1 (6 bases). Trimming took 4 bases from V and 4 from J, leaving 16 bases between them. Germline CDR1 is SGHDN and CDR2 is FVKESK. The length of the CDR3 is 15 residues. CDR3 bases: TGTGCCAGCAGCCCCCAGGCAGGGGCTGGCTATGGCTACACCTTC. The encoded protein is CASSPQAGAGYGYTF.

This rearrangement joins TRBV6-6 to TRBJ2-1; D possibly corresponds to TRBD2 (7 bases). Trimming removed 10 bases from V and 5 bases from J, with 12 bases in between. This CDR3 is 12 amino acids long. Germline V gene lookup returns CDR1 MNHNY and CDR2 SVGAGI (reference sequence). This CDR3 reads CATKGGNNEQFF. CDR3 nucleotides: TGTGCCACAAAGGGGGGGAACAATGAGCAGTTCTTC.

The V and J genes are TRBV11-3 and TRBJ1-2, with 7 bases aligning to TRBD1. CDR3 length: 15 amino acids. Germline CDR1 and CDR2: SGHNT and YENEEA. The V segment lost 1 base and the J segment 7 bases; nucleotides outside the gene matches: 9. CDR3 protein: CASSLVAGGLGGYTF. The CDR3 DNA follows: TGTGCCAGCAGCTTAGTTGCAGGGGGTCTCGGTGGCTACACCTTC.

J is TRBJ2-6 and V is TRBV19; 9 bases are shared with TRBD1. Germline V gene sequence: CDR1 LNHDA, CDR2 SQIVND (reference sequence). The length of the CDR3 is 18 residues. The junction had 9 bases not matched to a gene; V was cut back by 6 bases and J by 0 bases. In nucleotides, the CDR3 is TGTGCCAGTAGCCATTGGGACAGGGTGTCCTCTGGGGCCAACGTCCTGACTTTC. It codes for CASSHWDRVSSGANVLTF. The variable domain in full, completed from reference TRBV19 and TRBJ2-6, reads DGGITQSPKYLFRKEGQNVTLSCEQNLNHDAMYWYRQDPGQGLRLIYYSQIVNDFQKGDIAEGYSVSREKKESFPLTVTSAQKNPTAFYLCASSHWDRVSSGANVLTFGAGSRLTVL.

Comments on this clone: Other DNA sequences within the sample encode an identical CDR3. The chain uses TRBV11-2 and TRBJ1-1, with 7 bases matching TRBD1. Germline trimming cut 6 bases from V and 3 bases from J; bases unmatched to any gene: 10. This CDR3 region has 15 residues. The germline V gene has CDR1 SGHAT and CDR2 FQNNGV. CDR3 in amino acids: CASSIRGTADTEAFF. In nucleotides, the CDR3 is TGTGCCAGCAGTATTAGGGGGACAGCAGACACTGAAGCTTTCTTT.

The chain is built from TRBV18 and TRBJ1-2; no reliable D call. The V and J ends lost 0 bases and 1 base respectively, with 9 bases between them. The CDR3 covers 15 residues. The V gene's germline CDR1 is KGHSH and CDR2 LQKENI. The CDR3 sequence: CASSPPGLDNYGYTF. The CDR3 DNA follows: TGTGCCAGCTCACCACCTGGACTGGATAACTATGGCTACACCTTC.

This chain links TRBV10-3 with TRBJ2-3; 13 positions agree with TRBD2. With 3 bases clipped from V and 4 bases from J, the junction kept 10 bases outside the gene matches. Germline CDR1 reads ENHRY; CDR2 reads SYGVKD. The CDR3 totals 18 residues. Here the CDR3 reads CAISDNYVGLAGADTQYF. The CDR3 coding sequence is TGTGCCATCAGTGATAACTACGTAGGACTAGCGGGAGCAGATACGCAGTATTTT.

The rearrangement uses TRBV6-6 and TRBJ1-3, with TRBD1 matching over 8 bases. The trim removed 6 bases at V and 0 bases at J, leaving 4 bases unmatched. Germline V gene sequence: CDR1 MNHNY, CDR2 SVGAGI (reference sequence). This CDR3 is 15 amino acids long. The CDR3 nucleotides are TGTGCCAGCAGCGGACAGGGAGGCTCTGGAAACACCATATATTTT. This sequence encodes CASSGQGGSGNTIYF.